Presented here are 26 T cell receptor beta chains from one specimen sequenced in a study of cytomegalovirus exposure and HLA in healthy donors. Both 60 Vbeta primers and 13 Jbeta primers went into the PCR. Profiling relied on immunoSEQ multiplex PCR, and the TCRdb table lists in-frame clones only, not all of them. Of around 100,000 clones listed, roughly three quarters are singletons. The specimen was PBMCs. These receptors all stem from a woman between 18 and 30 years old in good health and CMV-seropositive.

There are a few counts of this clone. V gene TRBV27 combines with J gene TRBJ1-2; D is perhaps TRBD1 (5 bases). This CDR3 is 14 amino acids long. Germline loops: CDR1 MNHEY, CDR2 SMNVEV (reference sequence). V dropped 5 bases and J dropped 1 base, with 11 bases sitting between them. This CDR3 reads CASSTGGGNYGYTF. The CDR3 DNA reads TGTGCCAGCAGTACCGGGGGGGGTAACTATGGCTACACCTTC.

The chain carries TRBV7-2 and TRBJ1-5, with TRBD1 matching 8 bases. CDR3 size: 16 residues. Looked up from germline, CDR1 is SGHTA and CDR2 is FQGNSA. V lost 4 bases to trimming and J lost 2 bases; unmatched junction nucleotides: 7. The chain's CDR3 is CASSYLLQGGNQPQHF. DNA of the CDR3: TGTGCCAGCAGCTACCTTCTACAGGGGGGCAATCAGCCCCAGCATTTT.

The CDR3 DNA reads as TGCAGCGGTCAAACAGGGGATGATAGCTACACCTTC. This sequence encodes CSGQTGDDSYTF. V gene TRBV29-1 combines with J gene TRBJ1-2, with TRBD1 matching 7 bases. CDR1 is SQVTM, CDR2 ANQGSEA, per germline. The CDR3 sequence is 12 residues long. Germline trimming cut 7 bases from V and 9 bases from J; bases unmatched to any gene: 11. Full variable domain (missing parts from reference TRBV29-1 and TRBJ1-2): SAVISQKPSRDICQRGTSLTIQCQVDSQVTMMFWYRQQPGQSLTLIATANQGSEATYESGFVIDKFPISRPNLTFSTLTVSNMSPEDSSIYLCSGQTGDDSYTFGSGTRLTVV.

This clone has more than one count but fewer than ten. This CDR3 reads CASTGGSGTNSPLHF. The CDR3 DNA reads as TGTGCCAGCACAGGCGGTTCAGGGACAAATTCACCCCTCCACTTT. This rearrangement joins TRBV6-5 to TRBJ1-6; D is perhaps TRBD1 (6 bases). With 7 bases removed from V and 7 bases from J, the gap between germline ends came to 17 bases. Germline V gives CDR1 MNHEY, CDR2 SVGAGI. CDR3 length: 15 amino acids.

V and J are TRBV11-2 and TRBJ1-2; D uncertain. CDR1 and CDR2 from the germline V gene are SGHAT and FQNNGV. Trimming cost V 5 bases and J 0 bases, with 13 bases left between them. This CDR3 region has 15 residues. Here the CDR3 reads CASSHHRTSNYGYTF. CDR3 DNA sequence: TGTGCCAGCAGCCACCACAGAACTTCTAACTATGGCTACACCTTC.

As concerns this clone: Other nucleotide sequences in the sample specify the same CDR3. This chain's CDR3 is CASSDSGTQYF. CDR3 nucleotides: TGTGCCAGCAGTGACTCAGGTACGCAGTATTTT. The chain carries TRBV2 and TRBJ2-3; D is ambiguous. Germline lookup yields CDR1 SNHLY and CDR2 FYNNEI. Trimming took off 3 bases at V and 8 bases at J, with 6 bases between the two ends. This CDR3 has 11 amino acids.

The rearrangement links TRBV19 to TRBJ2-5, with 9 bases aligning to TRBD1. Germline V CDR1 and CDR2: LNHDA, SQIVND (reference sequence). This CDR3 comprises 14 residues. V shed 6 bases, J shed 6 bases, and the junction held 8 bases outside the gene matches. As DNA, the CDR3 is TGTGCCAGTAGCGACGGACAGGGGAGAAAGACCCAGTACTTC. It specifies CASSDGQGRKTQYF.

This clone was seen a few times. The rearrangement joins TRBV7-3 to TRBJ2-1, with D possibly matching TRBD2 (6 bases). Germline assignment: CDR1 SGHTA and CDR2 FQGTGA. V was trimmed by 4 bases and J by 3 bases, leaving 13 bases between them. The CDR3 spans 15 residues. Here the CDR3 DNA reads TGTGCCAGCAGCTCACCTGAGGGAGGCTACAATGAGCAGTTCTTC. Its protein product is CASSSPEGGYNEQFF.

The V and J genes are TRBV7-2 and TRBJ2-1, with unresolved D. Germline V gene sequence: CDR1 SGHTA, CDR2 FQGNSA. Between the trimmed V and J ends, which lost 1 base and 7 bases, there was a span of 8 bases. This CDR3 region has 13 residues. As DNA, the CDR3 is TGTGCCAGCAGCTTAGAGGCGGAGAATGAGCAGTTCTTC. Its translation: CASSLEAENEQFF.

The rearrangement links TRBV7-3 to TRBJ1-1; D may be TRBD1 (6 bases). This CDR3 has 15 amino acids. Germline V gene sequence: CDR1 SGHTA, CDR2 FQGTGA. The germline V and J ends were trimmed by 4 bases and 5 bases, with 17 bases remaining between them. The CDR3 DNA reads as TGTGCCAGCAGCTCGGGGGAGGGGGAGTGGACTGAAGCTTTCTTT. Amino acids: CASSSGEGEWTEAFF.

CDR3 sequence reads: CAISDFEREYEQYF. CDR3 bases: TGTGCCATCAGTGACTTCGAAAGGGAGTACGAGCAGTACTTC. J is TRBJ2-7 and V is TRBV10-3; TRBD2 is a possible D gene (5 bases). Trimming removed 3 bases from V and 4 bases from J, with 13 bases in between. The germline V gene encodes CDR1 ENHRY and CDR2 SYGVKD. This CDR3 region has 14 residues.

The count of this clone is one. The chain uses TRBV27 and TRBJ1-4, with D unresolved. The length of the CDR3 is 17 residues. Looked up from germline, CDR1 is MNHEY and CDR2 is SMNVEV (reference sequence). Trimming removed 2 bases at V and 0 bases at J, with 13 bases between. The CDR3 region has the DNA TGTGCCAGCAGTTTAATGGCCGAAGTTGCAACTAATGAAAAACTGTTTTTT. Translated: CASSLMAEVATNEKLFF. The full variable domain, its missing parts supplied by reference TRBV27 and TRBJ1-4, is EAQVTQNPRYLITVTGKKLTVTCSQNMNHEYMSWYRQDPGLGLRQIYYSMNVEVTDKGDVPEGYKVSRKEKRNFPLILESPSPNQTSLYFCASSLMAEVATNEKLFFGSGTQLSVL.

The V gene is TRBV7-2, the J gene TRBJ1-2, with D possibly being TRBD1 (5 bases). The CDR3 has 14 amino acids. V lost 1 base to trimming and J lost 8 bases, with 14 bases between them. CDR1 is SGHTA, CDR2 FQGNSA, per germline. Here the CDR3 DNA reads TGTGCCAGCAGCTTAGATCAGGGACTCTTGGGCTACACCTTC. Translation: CASSLDQGLLGYTF.

This clone appeared a few times. The chain links TRBV19 to TRBJ1-5; D perhaps matches TRBD1 (5 bases). This CDR3 has 13 amino acids. V lost 7 bases and J lost 3, with 10 bases in between. Germline V lookup: CDR1 LNHDA, CDR2 SQIVND (reference sequence). The CDR3 sequence: CASTAGLNQPQHF. CDR3 coding DNA: TGTGCCAGTACTGCAGGGCTCAATCAGCCCCAGCATTTT.

The chain employs TRBV28 and TRBJ2-3; 7 nucleotides match TRBD2. The CDR3 sequence is 15 residues long. Looked up from germline, CDR1 is MDHEN and CDR2 is SYDVKM. Trimming cost V 6 bases and J 6 bases; bases outside gene matches: 12. The CDR3 is CASRTISGTGDTQYF. The DNA of the CDR3 is TGTGCCAGCAGAACCATCAGCGGGACTGGGGATACGCAGTATTTT.

The rearrangement uses TRBV28 and TRBJ2-2; 16 nucleotides agree with TRBD2. The ends lost 6 bases at V and 7 bases at J; junction bases unmatched: 8. This CDR3 is built from 17 residues. Germline CDR1 MDHEN, CDR2 SYDVKM. CDR3: CASSPGTSGRANGELFF. The CDR3 DNA is TGTGCCAGCAGCCCCGGGACTAGCGGGAGGGCTAACGGGGAGCTGTTTTTT.

The chain carries TRBV10-3 and TRBJ2-7; D may be TRBD2 (6 bases). Trimming removed 6 bases from V and 0 bases from J, with 21 bases in between. Germline values: CDR1 ENHRY, CDR2 SYGVKD. The CDR3 totals 17 residues. The CDR3 here is CAIRLSGAGLSSYEQYF. Here the CDR3 DNA reads TGTGCCATCAGGCTTTCGGGTGCGGGGCTGAGCTCCTACGAGCAGTACTTC.

V is TRBV4-2 and J is TRBJ1-2; D is perhaps TRBD1 (5 bases). Germline V CDR1 and CDR2: LGHNA, YNFKEQ. The length of the CDR3 is 17 residues. V dropped 4 bases and J dropped 6 bases, with 24 bases sitting between them. The CDR3: CASSRLNRQGEEDGYTF. CDR3 DNA: TGTGCCAGCAGCCGCCTTAACCGTCAGGGTGAAGAGGATGGCTACACCTTC.

This chain joins TRBV25-1 and TRBJ1-2; 7 bases map to TRBD1. V lost 7 bases, J lost 8 bases, and 10 bases stayed unmatched. This CDR3 comprises 13 residues. Germline V CDR1 and CDR2: MGHDK, SYGVNS. The CDR3 coding sequence is TGTGCCAGCAACCCTGGACAGGCTTACGGCTACACCTTC. It encodes CASNPGQAYGYTF.

The chain carries TRBV2 and TRBJ1-2, with unresolved D. Trimming removed 5 bases at V and 2 bases at J, with 9 bases between. The CDR3 consists of 13 residues. CDR1 is SNHLY, CDR2 FYNNEI, per germline. As DNA, the CDR3 is TGTGCCAGCAGTCGTTCTACCAACTATGGCTACACCTTC. As protein: CASSRSTNYGYTF. The full variable domain, its missing parts supplied by reference TRBV2 and TRBJ1-2, is EPEVTQTPSHQVTQMGQEVILRCVPISNHLYFYWYRQILGQKVEFLVSFYNNEISEKSEIFDDQFSVERPDGSNFTLKIRSTKLEDSAMYFCASSRSTNYGYTFGSGTRLTVV.

The genes are TRBV7-9 and TRBJ2-1; perhaps TRBD2 as D (5 bases). This CDR3 comprises 15 residues. Germline lookup yields CDR1 SEHNR and CDR2 FQNEAQ (reference sequence). V was shortened by 1 base and J by 4 bases, with 11 bases between the two germline ends. The CDR3 DNA follows: TGTGCCAGCAGCTTAGAGGTAGGACTTTACAATGAGCAGTTCTTC. It translates to CASSLEVGLYNEQFF.

The chain couples TRBV18 to TRBJ2-7, with TRBD1 matching 8 bases. This CDR3 has 22 residues. J was trimmed by 2 bases and V by 1 base; bases with no gene match: 25. Germline V CDR1 and CDR2: KGHSH, LQKENI. CDR3: CASSPLASVGNRGLLKTYEQYF. CDR3 nucleotides: TGTGCCAGCTCACCACTCGCCTCCGTCGGTAACAGGGGGTTACTGAAAACCTACGAGCAGTACTTC.

This chain links TRBV5-1 with TRBJ2-7; a weak D match, TRBD2 (5 bases). In germline, CDR1 is SGHRS, CDR2 YFSETQ. The CDR3 contains 15 residues. V was cut by 0 bases and J by 0 bases, with 10 bases left in between. The CDR3 coding sequence is TGCGCCAGCAGCTTGGTACCGGGAAACTCCTACGAGCAGTACTTC. Translating gives CASSLVPGNSYEQYF. The whole variable domain, remainder taken from reference TRBV5-1 and TRBJ2-7, is KAGVTQTPRYLIKTRGQQVTLSCSPISGHRSVSWYQQTPGQGLQFLFEYFSETQRNKGNFPGRFSGRQFSNSRSEMNVSTLELGDSALYLCASSLVPGNSYEQYFGPGTRLTVT.

This chain joins TRBV2 and TRBJ2-3; D is uncertain. CDR1 and CDR2 (germline): SNHLY, FYNNEI. The CDR3 sequence is 13 residues long. Trimming removed 4 bases at V and 4 bases at J, with 9 bases between. CDR3 bases: TGTGCCAGCAGTGTTGAGTTGCCAGATACGCAGTATTTT. Encoded protein: CASSVELPDTQYF. Full variable domain (rest looked up from reference TRBV2 and TRBJ2-3): EPEVTQTPSHQVTQMGQEVILRCVPISNHLYFYWYRQILGQKVEFLVSFYNNEISEKSEIFDDQFSVERPDGSNFTLKIRSTKLEDSAMYFCASSVELPDTQYFGPGTRLTVL.

This clone showed up just a few times. The V call is TRBV5-4, the J call TRBJ1-2, with 8 bases that match TRBD1. V lost 5 bases, J lost 4 bases, and 7 bases stayed unmatched. CDR1 and CDR2 (germline): SGHNT, YYREEE (reference sequence). CDR3 length: 14 amino acids. The CDR3 sequence: CASSEDRGSYGYTF. For the CDR3, the DNA is TGTGCCAGCAGTGAAGACAGGGGCTCCTATGGCTACACCTTC.

This sequence joins TRBV14 and TRBJ2-2, with D maybe TRBD2 (6 bases). V gave up 2 bases and J gave up 0 bases, with 22 bases separating them. Germline-derived CDR1 and CDR2 are SGHDN and FVKESK. CDR3 length: 20 residues. The CDR3 reads CASSQLRGLQRLSNTGELFF. The CDR3 DNA is TGTGCCAGCAGCCAATTGCGGGGACTCCAGAGGCTATCGAACACCGGGGAGCTGTTTTTT.